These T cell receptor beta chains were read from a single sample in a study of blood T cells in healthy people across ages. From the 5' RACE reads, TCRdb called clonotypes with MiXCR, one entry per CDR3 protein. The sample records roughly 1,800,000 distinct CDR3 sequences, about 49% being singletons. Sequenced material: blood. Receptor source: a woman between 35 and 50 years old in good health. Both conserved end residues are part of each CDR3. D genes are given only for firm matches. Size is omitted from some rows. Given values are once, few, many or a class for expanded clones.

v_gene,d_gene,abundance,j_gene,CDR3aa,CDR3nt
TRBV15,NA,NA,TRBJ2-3,CATSTREVGGPTDTQYF,TGTGCCACCAGCACAAGAGAGGTGGGGGGCCCCACAGATACGCAGTATTTT
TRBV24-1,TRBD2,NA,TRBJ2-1,CATSDSGLANEQFF,TGTGCCACCAGTGATTCGGGACTAGCTAATGAGCAGTTCTTC
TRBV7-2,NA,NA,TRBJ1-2,CASSPEPRQSYGYTF,TGTGCCAGCAGCCCCGAACCGAGACAGAGCTATGGCTACACCTTC
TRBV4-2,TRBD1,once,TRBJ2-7,CTSSQDDRAYEQYF,TGTACCAGCAGCCAGGATGACAGGGCGTACGAGCAGTACTTC
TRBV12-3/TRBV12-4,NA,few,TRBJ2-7,CASIVVGSYEQYF,TGTGCCAGCATCGTGGTGGGGAGTTACGAGCAGTACTTC
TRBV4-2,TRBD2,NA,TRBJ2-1,CASSQEWRGGGGNEQFF,TGTGCCAGCAGCCAAGAATGGCGGGGCGGGGGGGGCAATGAGCAGTTCTTC
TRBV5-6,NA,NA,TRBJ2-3,CASSLYTGWPQYF,TGTGCCAGCAGCTTGTACACGGGGTGGCCGCAGTATTTT
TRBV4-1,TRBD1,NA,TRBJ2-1,CASSPQRGLDYNEQFF,TGCGCCAGCAGCCCTCAGAGGGGGCTAGATTACAATGAGCAGTTCTTC
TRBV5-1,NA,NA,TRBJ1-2,CASSWETVYGYTF,TGCGCCAGCAGCTGGGAGACAGTCTATGGCTACACCTTC
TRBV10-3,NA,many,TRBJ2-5,CAISEGYQETQYF,TGTGCCATCAGTGAAGGGTACCAAGAGACCCAGTACTTC
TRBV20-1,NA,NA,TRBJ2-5,CSLLEQETQYF,TGCAGTCTTCTGGAACAAGAGACCCAGTACTTC
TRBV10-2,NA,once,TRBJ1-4,CASSGRGVNEKLFF,TGCGCCAGCAGTGGAAGGGGAGTTAATGAAAAACTGTTTTTT
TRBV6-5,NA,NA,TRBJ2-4,CASSTRLEQYF,TGTGCCAGCAGTACAAGACTGGAGCAGTACTTC
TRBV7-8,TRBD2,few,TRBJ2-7,CANSPTSGPFGDEQYF,TGTGCCAACAGCCCCACTAGCGGGCCCTTCGGGGACGAGCAGTACTTC
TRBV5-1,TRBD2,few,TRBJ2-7,CASRRSGLAGETYEQYF,TGCGCCAGCAGGCGCTCCGGACTAGCGGGGGAAACCTACGAGCAGTACTTC
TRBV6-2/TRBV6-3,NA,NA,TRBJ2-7,CASRRDSLNEQYF,TGTGCCAGCAGACGGGACTCCCTGAACGAGCAGTACTTC
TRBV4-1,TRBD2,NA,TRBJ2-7,CANSQLRLAGGLGNYEQYF,TGCGCCAACAGCCAACTCAGGCTAGCGGGGGGCCTGGGGAACTACGAGCAGTACTTC
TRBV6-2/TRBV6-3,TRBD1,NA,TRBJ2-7,CASKDRASNEQYF,TGTGCCAGCAAGGACAGGGCGTCCAACGAGCAGTACTTC
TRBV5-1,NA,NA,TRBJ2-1,CASSLAGEQYNEQFF,TGCGCCAGCAGCTTGGCGGGGGAACAGTACAATGAGCAGTTCTTC
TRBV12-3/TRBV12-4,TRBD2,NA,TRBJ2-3,CASSSGLAGGHVTQYF,TGTGCCAGCAGTTCCGGACTAGCGGGGGGGCACGTTACGCAGTATTTT
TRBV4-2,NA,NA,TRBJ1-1,CASSQGSGTNTEAFF,TGTGCCAGCAGCCAAGGAAGCGGAACAAACACTGAAGCTTTCTTT
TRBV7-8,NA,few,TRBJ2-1,CASSLAWRVREQFF,TGTGCCAGCAGCTTAGCTTGGCGGGTCAGGGAGCAGTTCTTC
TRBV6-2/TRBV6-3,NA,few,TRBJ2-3,CASSYVGGYTDTQYF,TGTGCCAGCAGTTACGTCGGAGGGTACACAGATACGCAGTATTTT
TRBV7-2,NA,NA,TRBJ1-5,CASSLVSGQIFNQPQHF,TGTGCCAGCAGCTTAGTTTCAGGACAGATTTTCAATCAGCCCCAGCATTTT
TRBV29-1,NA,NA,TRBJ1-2,CSVIPLRTASYGYTF,TGCAGCGTTATCCCGTTGAGGACAGCTAGCTATGGCTACACCTTC
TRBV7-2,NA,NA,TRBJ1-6,CASRSSAGRNFSPLHF,TGTGCCAGCAGAAGCTCTGCAGGACGGAACTTTTCACCCCTCCACTTT
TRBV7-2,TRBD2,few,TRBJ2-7,CASSSGMGRGGYEQYF,TGTGCCAGCAGCTCCGGGATGGGGCGCGGGGGATACGAGCAGTACTTC
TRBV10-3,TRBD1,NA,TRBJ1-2,CAISGQGSIYGYTF,TGTGCCATCAGCGGACAGGGCAGCATCTATGGCTACACCTTC
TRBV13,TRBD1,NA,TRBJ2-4,CASAGQEIAKNIQYF,TGTGCCAGCGCGGGACAGGAGATAGCCAAAAATATTCAGTACTTC
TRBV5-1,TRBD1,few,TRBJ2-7,CASTMAGTGGVYEQYF,TGCGCCAGTACAATGGCGGGGACAGGGGGCGTCTACGAGCAGTACTTC
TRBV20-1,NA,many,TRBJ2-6,CSARKGDSGANVLTF,TGCAGTGCTAGAAAGGGGGACTCTGGGGCCAACGTCCTGACTTTC
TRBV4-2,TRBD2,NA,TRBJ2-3,CASQRGGSTDTQYF,TGTGCCAGCCAGCGGGGGGGAAGCACAGATACGCAGTATTTT
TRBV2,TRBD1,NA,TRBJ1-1,CASRGQGVAEAFF,TGTGCCAGCAGAGGACAGGGGGTGGCTGAAGCTTTCTTT
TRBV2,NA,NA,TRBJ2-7,CASRTEGYEQYF,TGTGCCAGCCGAACCGAGGGCTACGAGCAGTACTTC
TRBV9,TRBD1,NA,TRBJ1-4,CASSSGQGARVEKLFF,TGTGCCAGCAGCTCGGGACAGGGGGCGCGTGTTGAAAAACTGTTTTTT
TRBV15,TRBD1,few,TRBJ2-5,CATSRGDRGLQETQYF,TGTGCCACCAGCAGAGGAGACAGGGGGCTTCAAGAGACCCAGTACTTC
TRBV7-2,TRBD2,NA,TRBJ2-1,CASRVAGGTGEQFF,TGTGCCAGCAGGGTAGCGGGGGGAACCGGGGAGCAGTTCTTC
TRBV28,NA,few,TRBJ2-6,CASSLGTGLYGANVLTF,TGTGCCAGCAGTTTGGGAACAGGGCTTTATGGGGCCAACGTCCTGACTTTC
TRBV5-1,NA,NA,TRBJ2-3,CASSLEGESTDTQYF,TGCGCCAGCAGCTTGGAAGGCGAGAGCACAGATACGCAGTATTTT
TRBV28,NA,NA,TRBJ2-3,CASKGQTDTQYF,TGTGCCAGCAAGGGCCAAACAGATACGCAGTATTTT
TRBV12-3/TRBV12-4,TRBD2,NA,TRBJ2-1,CASSLGTRDYNEQFF,TGTGCCAGCAGTTTAGGGACTAGGGACTACAATGAGCAGTTCTTC
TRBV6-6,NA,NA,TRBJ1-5,CASLRGRDLRPQHF,TGTGCCAGCCTTCGCGGACGGGACCTCAGGCCCCAGCATTTT
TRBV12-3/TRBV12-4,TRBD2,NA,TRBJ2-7,CASSPLSGGAYEQYF,TGTGCCAGCAGCCCCCTTTCGGGAGGGGCCTACGAGCAGTACTTC
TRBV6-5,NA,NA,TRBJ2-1,CASSKGGDSNEQFF,TGTGCCAGCAGTAAAGGGGGGGATTCCAATGAGCAGTTCTTC
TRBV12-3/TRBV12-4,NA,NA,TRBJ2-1,CASSFAPRINEQFF,TGTGCCAGCAGTTTCGCCCCCAGGATCAATGAGCAGTTCTTC
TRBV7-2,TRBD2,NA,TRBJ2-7,CASSSRLAGGFGEQYF,TGTGCCAGCAGCTCCCGACTAGCGGGGGGATTCGGCGAGCAGTACTTC
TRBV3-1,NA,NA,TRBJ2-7,CASSQGLPHNEQYF,TGTGCCAGCAGCCAGGGACTCCCTCACAATGAGCAGTACTTC
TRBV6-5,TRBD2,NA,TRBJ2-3,CASSLAGGKSTQYF,TGTGCCAGCAGTTTAGCGGGGGGAAAAAGTACGCAGTATTTT
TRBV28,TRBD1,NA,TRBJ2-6,CASRGQGALGANVLTF,TGTGCCAGCAGAGGACAGGGGGCGCTTGGGGCCAACGTCCTGACTTTC
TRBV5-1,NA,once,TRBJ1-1,CASSGDTGMGTEAFF,TGCGCCAGCAGCGGGGATACAGGGATGGGCACTGAAGCTTTCTTT
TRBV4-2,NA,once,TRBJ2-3,CASSQAGLGVDTDTQYF,TGTGCCAGCAGCCAAGCGGGCCTGGGGGTGGATACAGATACGCAGTATTTT
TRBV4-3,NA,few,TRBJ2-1,CASSTGGSTYNEQFF,TGCGCCAGCAGCACAGGTGGCAGTACCTACAATGAGCAGTTCTTC
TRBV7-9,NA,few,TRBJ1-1,CASSPAPKGSEAFF,TGTGCCAGCAGCCCCGCCCCTAAGGGCTCTGAAGCTTTCTTT